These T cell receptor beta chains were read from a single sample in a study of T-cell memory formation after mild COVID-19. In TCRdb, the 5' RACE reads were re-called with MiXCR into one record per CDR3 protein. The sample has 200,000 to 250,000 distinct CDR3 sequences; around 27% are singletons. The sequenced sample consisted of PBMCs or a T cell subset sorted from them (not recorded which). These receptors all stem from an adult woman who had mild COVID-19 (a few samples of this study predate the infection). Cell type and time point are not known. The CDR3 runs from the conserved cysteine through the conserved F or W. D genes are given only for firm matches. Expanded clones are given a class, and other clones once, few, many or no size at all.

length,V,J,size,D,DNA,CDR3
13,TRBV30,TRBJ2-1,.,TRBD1,TGTGCCTACCGGGACAGGGGATACAATGAGCAGTTCTTC,CAYRDRGYNEQFF
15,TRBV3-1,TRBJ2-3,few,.,TGTGCCAGCACTCCCGGGCGGGTTATAACAGATACGCAGTATTTT,CASTPGRVITDTQYF
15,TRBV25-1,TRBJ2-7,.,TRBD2,TGTGCCAGCAAATCAGGACTAGCGGATACCTACGAGCAGTACTTC,CASKSGLADTYEQYF
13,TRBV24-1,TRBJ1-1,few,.,TGTGCCACCAAGAACAGGGAGAACACTGAAGCTTTCTTT,CATKNRENTEAFF
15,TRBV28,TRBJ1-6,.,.,TGTGCCAGTCTCGGGGGGCCGGAACTAGCATCACCCCTCCACTTT,CASLGGPELASPLHF
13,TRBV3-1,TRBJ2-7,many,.,TGTGCCAGCAGCCAGGGGCACACCTACGAGCAGTACTTC,CASSQGHTYEQYF
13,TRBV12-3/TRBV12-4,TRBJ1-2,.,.,TGTGCCAGCAGTCCACAGGCAAACTATGGCTACACCTTC,CASSPQANYGYTF
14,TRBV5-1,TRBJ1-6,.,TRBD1,TGCGCCAGCAGCTCCGGGACAGAGAATTCACCCCTCCACTTT,CASSSGTENSPLHF
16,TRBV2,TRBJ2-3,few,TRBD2,TGTGCCAGCAGTGAAAGGATAGCGGGGAGCACAGATACGCAGTATTTT,CASSERIAGSTDTQYF
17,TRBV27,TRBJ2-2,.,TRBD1,TGTGCCAGCAGTCCAAGAGGGACAGCGTATAATCCCGGGGAGCTGTTTTTT,CASSPRGTAYNPGELFF
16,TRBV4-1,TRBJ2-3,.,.,TGCGCCAGCAGCCAAGACCGATACAACCCCACAGATACGCAGTATTTT,CASSQDRYNPTDTQYF
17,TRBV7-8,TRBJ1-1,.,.,TGTGCCAGCAGCTTAGCGTTATCCAGGGGTGAGAACACTGAAGCTTTCTTT,CASSLALSRGENTEAFF
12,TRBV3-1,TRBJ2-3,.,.,TGTGCCAGCAGCCAAGATGTGGATACGCAGTATTTT,CASSQDVDTQYF
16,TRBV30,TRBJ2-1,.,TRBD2,TGTGCCTGGAGTCTCGCGGGAGCTGCCTCCTACAATGAGCAGTTCTTC,CAWSLAGAASYNEQFF
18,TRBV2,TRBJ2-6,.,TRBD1,TGTGCCAGCAGTGGGTTAGGACAGGGGGCTTTTGGGGCCAACGTCCTGACTTTC,CASSGLGQGAFGANVLTF
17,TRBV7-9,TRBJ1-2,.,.,TGTGCCAGCAGCCCCGTGAGGGCCGGACGCCTTAACTATGGCTACACCTTC,CASSPVRAGRLNYGYTF
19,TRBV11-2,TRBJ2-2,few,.,TGTGCCAGCAGCTTAGTGGGCAGCTACACACCGGCGAACACCGGGGAGCTGTTTTTT,CASSLVGSYTPANTGELFF
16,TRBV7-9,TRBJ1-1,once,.,TGTGCCAGCAGCTCCTCCCTTACAGTATTTGGCGATGAAGCTTTCTTT,CASSSSLTVFGDEAFF
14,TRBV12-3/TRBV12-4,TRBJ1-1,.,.,TGTGCCAGCAGCCCGGACAGACGAGGCACTGAAGCTTTCTTT,CASSPDRRGTEAFF
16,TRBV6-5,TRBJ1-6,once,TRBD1,TGTGCCAGCAGTCCCCTCCCGGGACAGATTACTTCACCCCTCCACTTT,CASSPLPGQITSPLHF
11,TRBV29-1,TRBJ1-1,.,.,TGCAGCGTTGTCGGGATGTCTGAAGCTTTCTTT,CSVVGMSEAFF
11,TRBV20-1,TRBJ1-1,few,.,TGCAGTGCTAGGACCGGCACTGAAGCTTTCTTT,CSARTGTEAFF
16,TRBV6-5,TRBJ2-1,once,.,TGTGCCAGCAGTCAAACCGGGTCCCACCGCGGGGATGAGCAGTTCTTC,CASSQTGSHRGDEQFF
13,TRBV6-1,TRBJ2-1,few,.,TGTGCCATCCTAGCTCCGTTGAGCCAGAAGCAGTTCTTC,CAILAPLSQKQFF
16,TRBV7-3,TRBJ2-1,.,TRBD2,TGTGCCAGCAGCTCGCGACTAGCGGTACCCTACAATGAGCAGTTCTTC,CASSSRLAVPYNEQFF
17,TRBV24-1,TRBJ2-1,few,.,TGTGCCACCAGTGATGCCCGTTCAGCAGGACTCTACAATGAGCAGTTCTTC,CATSDARSAGLYNEQFF
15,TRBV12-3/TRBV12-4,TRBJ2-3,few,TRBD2,TGTGCCAGCAGGATAAGCGGGGCAAGCACAGATACGCAGTATTTT,CASRISGASTDTQYF
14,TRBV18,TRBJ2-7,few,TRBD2,TGTGCCAGCTCACCAAGTCTAGCGGGAGAAGAGCAGTACTTC,CASSPSLAGEEQYF
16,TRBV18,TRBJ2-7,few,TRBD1,TGTGCCAGCTCACCACCGCGGACAGGGGTCTCCTACGAGCAGTACTTC,CASSPPRTGVSYEQYF
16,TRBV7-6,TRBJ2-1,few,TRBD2,TGTGCCAGCAGCTTTTACGCGGGAGCGAATTACAATGAGCAGTTCTTC,CASSFYAGANYNEQFF
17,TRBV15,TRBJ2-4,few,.,TGTGCCACCAGCCCTCGTGCGAACGGAGGGGCCAAAAACATTCAGTACTTC,CATSPRANGGAKNIQYF
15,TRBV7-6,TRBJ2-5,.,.,TGTGCCAGCAGCTTAGTTTTTGCAGTCCAAGAGACCCAGTACTTC,CASSLVFAVQETQYF
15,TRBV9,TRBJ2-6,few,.,TGTGCCAGCAGCCCCCACAGGGCTGGGGCCAACGTCCTGACTTTC,CASSPHRAGANVLTF
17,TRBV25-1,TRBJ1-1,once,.,TGTGCCAGCAGTGAATTATGGGGTCCGACTGGGAACACTGAAGCTTTCTTT,CASSELWGPTGNTEAFF
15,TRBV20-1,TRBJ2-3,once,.,TGCAGTGCTAGTCCAGGGAGTTCTAGCACAGATACGCAGTATTTT,CSASPGSSSTDTQYF
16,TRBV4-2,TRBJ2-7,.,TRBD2,TGTGCCAGCAGCCAAGAAGGGGAGGGCCCACTCTACGAGCAGTACTTC,CASSQEGEGPLYEQYF
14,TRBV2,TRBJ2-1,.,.,TGTGCCAGCAGAGAGGAGGGGGCAATGGCTGAGCAGTTCTTC,CASREEGAMAEQFF
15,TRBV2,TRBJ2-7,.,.,TGTGCCACCCGCCCCGAGGTTGGAGGACTGGGGGAGCAGTACTTC,CATRPEVGGLGEQYF
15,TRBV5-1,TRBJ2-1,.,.,TGCGCCAGCAGCTTGGGGTCGGGATCGGTCAATGAGCAGTTCTTC,CASSLGSGSVNEQFF
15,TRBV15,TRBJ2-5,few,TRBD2,TGTGCCACCAGCAGAGATGGACTAGCTCGCGAGACCCAGTACTTC,CATSRDGLARETQYF
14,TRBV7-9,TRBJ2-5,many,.,TGTGCCAGCAGCACCCCACGGAATCAAGAGACCCAGTACTTC,CASSTPRNQETQYF
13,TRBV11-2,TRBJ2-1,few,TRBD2,TGTGCCAGCGCTAGGGCGGGAGGAGATGAGCAGTTCTTC,CASARAGGDEQFF
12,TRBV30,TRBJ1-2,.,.,TGTGCCTGGAGTCTGGGTTCCTATGGCTACACCTTC,CAWSLGSYGYTF
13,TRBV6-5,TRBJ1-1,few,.,TGTGCCAGCAGCGACAGCCTGAACACTGAAGCTTTCTTT,CASSDSLNTEAFF
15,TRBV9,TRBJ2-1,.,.,TGTGCCAGCAGCGTTTTCGCGTCGACCTACAATGAGCAGTTCTTC,CASSVFASTYNEQFF
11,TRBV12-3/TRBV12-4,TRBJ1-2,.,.,TGTGCCAGCAGTTTAGCTCTCGGCTACACCTTC,CASSLALGYTF
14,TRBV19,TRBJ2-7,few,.,TGTGCCAGTAGTATCACGGACGGACGCTACGAGCAGTACTTC,CASSITDGRYEQYF
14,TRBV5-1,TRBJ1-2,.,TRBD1,TGCGCCAGCAGCGGCCAGGGGGAGGGCTATGGCTACACCTTC,CASSGQGEGYGYTF
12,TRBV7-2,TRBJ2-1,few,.,TGTGCCAGCAGCTTAACCGGGGTCTGGCAGTTCTTC,CASSLTGVWQFF
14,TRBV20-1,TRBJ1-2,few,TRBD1,TGCAGTGCTAGAGATTCAGGGGGCAGCTATGGCTACACCTTC,CSARDSGGSYGYTF